Presented here are 26 T cell receptor beta chains from one specimen sequenced in a study of blood T cell repertoires in COVID-19. Assay: immunoSEQ multiplex PCR; the TCRdb copy retains only in-frame clones and omits some. This sample yields over 100,000 clones, of which 91% are seen a single time; less than 5.5% belongs to the top ten. The sequencing input was peripheral blood. The receptors derive from a young man with acute or convalescent COVID-19.

The chain carries TRBV7-2 and TRBJ2-7; TRBD1 aligns across 11 bases. Trimming cost V 6 bases and J 4 bases; bases outside gene matches: 8. The CDR3 has 15 residues. Looked up from germline, CDR1 is SGHTA and CDR2 is FQGNSA. The CDR3 DNA is TGTGCCAGCAGGTCAGGACAGGGGGCGTTTTACGAGCAGTACTTC. Translating it yields CASRSGQGAFYEQYF.

J is TRBJ1-1 and V is TRBV7-9; 12 nucleotides line up with TRBD1. The length of the CDR3 is 16 residues. V gave up 6 bases and J gave up 5 bases; unmatched junction bases: 10. The germline V gene encodes CDR1 SEHNR and CDR2 FQNEAQ (reference sequence). The CDR3 reads CASSSGTGGSRTEAFF. The CDR3 nucleotides read TGTGCCAGCAGTTCCGGGACAGGGGGCAGTCGGACTGAAGCTTTCTTT.

The chain is built from TRBV29-1 and TRBJ2-2, with 9 bases aligning to TRBD1. Trimming took 6 bases from V and 5 from J; bases not matched to a gene: 1. The CDR3 runs 12 residues. Germline lookup yields CDR1 SQVTM and CDR2 ANQGSEA. CDR3 DNA sequence: TGCAGCGTGGGACAGGGTACCGGGGAGCTGTTTTTT. It translates to CSVGQGTGELFF.

The rearrangement uses TRBV11-2 and TRBJ2-1; 8 bases fit TRBD2. This CDR3 has 17 residues. Germline CDR1 reads SGHAT; CDR2 reads FQNNGV. V dropped 0 bases and J dropped 7; count of bases not matched to a gene: 11. Here the CDR3 DNA reads TGTGCCAGCAGCTTAGAGGCGGGAGGAGGGCCTGGGAATGAGCAGTTCTTC. It yields the protein CASSLEAGGGPGNEQFF.

CDR3 sequence: CASSKDRGHNTGELFF. CDR3 coding DNA: TGTGCCAGCAGTAAGGACAGGGGGCACAACACCGGGGAGCTGTTTTTT. V and J are TRBV2 and TRBJ2-2; 11 bases are a match to TRBD1. Germline lookup yields CDR1 SNHLY and CDR2 FYNNEI. Trimming took 5 bases from V and 2 from J; bases not matched to a gene: 4. CDR3 size: 16 residues. Full variable domain (remainder filled in from reference TRBV2 and TRBJ2-2): EPEVTQTPSHQVTQMGQEVILRCVPISNHLYFYWYRQILGQKVEFLVSFYNNEISEKSEIFDDQFSVERPDGSNFTLKIRSTKLEDSAMYFCASSKDRGHNTGELFFGEGSRLTVL.

The chain employs TRBV4-1 and TRBJ1-1, with D perhaps TRBD1 (6 bases). V was clipped by 3 bases and J by 5 bases, with 16 bases between them. This CDR3 is built from 15 residues. CDR1 and CDR2 from the germline V gene are MGHRA and YSYEKL. This CDR3 is CASSQIYDRRTEAFF. CDR3 DNA sequence: TGCGCCAGCAGCCAGATTTACGACAGGAGGACTGAAGCTTTCTTT.

Concerning this clone itself: The same CDR3 is also encoded by other DNA sequences in this sample. The chain has TRBV6-5 and TRBJ1-5; 9 bases map to TRBD1. Unmatched junction bases numbered 3, after V lost 8 bases and J lost 4 bases. Germline V CDR1 and CDR2: MNHEY, SVGAGI. The CDR3 extends over 13 amino acids. CDR3 nucleotides: TGTGCCAGCTCGACAGGGGGAAATCAGCCCCAGCATTTT. It is translated as CASSTGGNQPQHF.

The chain carries TRBV21-1 and TRBJ1-3. TRBV21-1 is flagged as a pseudogene. This CDR3 has 19 amino acids. The CDR3 sequence: CASSKRKLGGGDSGNTIYF. In DNA form, the CDR3 reads TGTGCCAGCAGCAAACGAAAATTGGGTGGGGGGGACTCTGGAAACACCATATATTTT.

Only a few counts were recorded for this clone. V is TRBV5-1 and J is TRBJ1-2, with TRBD1 matching over 7 bases. The length of the CDR3 is 17 residues. V lost 0 bases to trimming and J lost 6 bases; unmatched junction nucleotides: 14. Germline assignment: CDR1 SGHRS and CDR2 YFSETQ. The CDR3, as DNA: TGCGCCAGCAGCTTGGGAAGGGGGCAGCAAATAACCCATGGCTACACCTTC. Translating gives CASSLGRGQQITHGYTF.

The V gene is TRBV19, the J gene TRBJ2-1; maybe TRBD2 (5 bases). This CDR3 comprises 15 residues. Per the germline V gene, CDR1 is LNHDA and CDR2 is SQIVND (reference sequence). The V gene lost 7 bases and the J gene lost 5 bases, with 18 bases spanning the gap. The CDR3 region has the DNA TGTGCCAGTACCCCCTGGGGAGATTCACACAATGAGCAGTTCTTC. Amino acid sequence: CASTPWGDSHNEQFF.

The rearrangement uses TRBV6-6 and TRBJ1-1; 8 bases match TRBD1. Trimming at V came to 6 bases and at J to 1 base, leaving 7 bases not matched to a gene. CDR3 size: 15 residues. The germline CDR1 and CDR2 sequences are MNHNY and SVGAGI (reference sequence). The CDR3 region has the DNA TGTGCCAGCAGACCTACAGGGGGAGGGAACACTGAAGCTTTCTTT. This codes for CASRPTGGGNTEAFF.

The V gene is TRBV19, the J gene TRBJ1-2; D unresolved. Germline CDR1 is LNHDA and CDR2 is SQIVND (reference sequence). This CDR3 comprises 13 residues. The germline V and J ends were trimmed by 1 base and 2 bases, with 5 bases remaining between them. The CDR3 DNA follows: TGTGCCAGTAGTATAGTGCAGAACTATGGCTACACCTTC. Its protein is CASSIVQNYGYTF.

The chain uses TRBV5-1 and TRBJ1-2; tentatively, D is TRBD1 (6 bases). Trimming stripped 1 base from V and 4 bases from J, with 11 bases between. Germline assignment: CDR1 SGHRS and CDR2 YFSETQ. The CDR3 has 14 residues. As DNA, the CDR3 is TGCGCCAGCAGCTTGCCAACAGGGAGCTATGGCTACACCTTC. This encodes CASSLPTGSYGYTF.

This chain joins TRBV7-2 and TRBJ1-2; D is undetermined. The V end lost 2 bases, the J end lost 8 bases, and 12 bases lay between the germline ends. The CDR3 runs to 13 residues. Germline-derived CDR1 and CDR2 are SGHTA and FQGNSA. The CDR3 protein is CASSLLGVGGYTF. The CDR3 DNA reads TGTGCCAGCAGCTTATTAGGAGTTGGGGGCTACACCTTC. The full variable domain, completed using reference TRBV7-2 and TRBJ1-2, is GAGVSQSPSNKVTEKGKDVELRCDPISGHTALYWYRQSLGQGLEFLIYFQGNSAPDKSGLPSDRFSAERTGGSVSTLTIQRTQQEDSAVYLCASSLLGVGGYTFGSGTRLTVV.

The chain couples TRBV3-1 (or the pseudogene TRBV3-2) to TRBJ1-2; TRBD1 aligns across 7 bases. This CDR3 has 17 residues. Germline lookup yields CDR1 LGHDT and CDR2 YNNKEL (reference sequence). J lost 4 bases, V lost 1 base, and 12 bases had no gene match. CDR3 in DNA: TGTGCCAGCAGCCAAGGTCCAACAGGGGTTCATTTCTATGGCTACACCTTC. Its translation is CASSQGPTGVHFYGYTF.

The J gene is TRBJ2-7, the V gene TRBV6-4; 9 bases fit TRBD2. Unmatched junction bases numbered 9, after V lost 2 bases and J lost 4 bases. Germline CDR1 MRHNA, CDR2 SNTAGT. The CDR3 is 16 amino acids. As DNA, the CDR3 is TGTGCCAGCAGTGACCCCTTAGCGGGAGTGGAGTACGAGCAGTACTTC. Encoded protein: CASSDPLAGVEYEQYF.

This sequence joins TRBV5-4 and TRBJ1-2; TRBD1 aligns across 7 bases. Germline V gene lookup returns CDR1 SGHNT and CDR2 YYREEE (reference sequence). The trim removed 4 bases at V and 0 bases at J, leaving 6 bases unmatched. The CDR3 runs to 15 residues. CDR3 sequence (DNA): TGTGCCAGCAGCCTGGGACAGAAAGCTAACTATGGCTACACCTTC. Encoded protein: CASSLGQKANYGYTF.

The gene calls are TRBV9 and TRBJ2-7; D is possibly TRBD2 (5 bases). Germline values: CDR1 SGDLS, CDR2 YYNGEE. The CDR3 is made up of 17 amino acids. The V end was cut by 4 bases, the J end by 2 bases, with 22 bases between. Here the CDR3 reads CASSPSMGSVRAYEQYF. CDR3 nucleotides: TGTGCCAGCAGCCCATCAATGGGGAGCGTTAGAGCCTACGAGCAGTACTTC.

This clone is a singleton in its sample. The genes are TRBV5-4 and TRBJ2-1; 14 positions agree with TRBD2. The CDR3 length is 16 residues. The V gene end was trimmed by 7 bases and the J gene end by 7 bases; junction bases not matched to a gene: 10. Germline CDR1 and CDR2: SGHNT and YYREEE (reference sequence). CDR3 region: CASRWPGTSGSNEQFF. The CDR3 region has the DNA TGTGCCAGCCGCTGGCCCGGGACTAGCGGGAGTAATGAGCAGTTCTTC.

J is TRBJ2-2 and V is TRBV18; TRBD2 agrees at 11 bases. The CDR3 consists of 19 residues. Germline-derived CDR1 and CDR2 are KGHSH and LQKENI. Trimming took 2 bases from V and 3 from J; bases not matched to a gene: 11. The CDR3 sequence is CASSPVRLAGPADTGELFF. The CDR3 DNA sequence: TGTGCCAGCTCACCAGTAAGACTAGCGGGACCGGCTGACACCGGGGAGCTGTTTTTT.

The CDR3 here is CASSRTGVADTQYF. CDR3 sequence (DNA): TGTGCCAGCAGCCGGACAGGGGTTGCAGATACGCAGTATTTT. The chain links TRBV5-4 to TRBJ2-3; TRBD1 agrees at 9 bases. In germline, CDR1 is SGHNT, CDR2 YYREEE (reference sequence). The length of the CDR3 is 14 residues. The ends lost 4 bases at V and 4 bases at J; junction bases unmatched: 4.

V and J are TRBV18 and TRBJ2-7; 7 bases line up with TRBD2. This CDR3 has 16 amino acids. Germline CDR1 is KGHSH and CDR2 is LQKENI. V lost 4 bases and J lost 1; bases outside the gene matches: 10. CDR3: CASSHTREGLSYEQYF. The DNA of the CDR3 is TGTGCCAGCTCACACACCAGGGAGGGGCTGTCCTACGAGCAGTACTTC.

The rearrangement links TRBV7-9 to TRBJ1-4; D is perhaps TRBD1 (5 bases). The ends were cut back, 1 base at V and 0 bases at J, with 9 bases in the middle. CDR1 is SEHNR, CDR2 FQNEAQ, per germline (reference sequence). The CDR3 runs 16 residues. CDR3 in amino acids: CASSLGGLTTNEKLFF. The CDR3 DNA reads as TGTGCCAGCAGCTTAGGGGGCCTCACAACTAATGAAAAACTGTTTTTT.

The V and J genes are TRBV6-1 and TRBJ2-5; 9 nucleotides agree with TRBD1. From germline, CDR1 is MNHNS and CDR2 SASEGT. The CDR3 runs to 15 residues. V gave up 3 bases and J gave up 3 bases; unmatched junction bases: 5. The CDR3 DNA reads as TGTGCCAGCAGTGACCCGGACAGGGGAAAAGAGACCCAGTACTTC. Residues: CASSDPDRGKETQYF.

This clone was seen just once. The chain uses TRBV5-1 and TRBJ2-3; TRBD1 agrees at 7 bases. The germline gives CDR1 SGHRS, CDR2 YFSETQ. J gave up 1 base and V 0 bases, and 5 bases lay outside the gene matches. The CDR3 covers 16 residues. As DNA, the CDR3 is TGCGCCAGCAGCTTGGGGCGTACAGGGGGCACAGATACGCAGTATTTT. It specifies CASSLGRTGGTDTQYF.

The J gene is TRBJ1-1, the V gene TRBV29-1, with D possibly matching TRBD1 (6 bases). This CDR3 is built from 12 residues. Germline-derived CDR1 and CDR2 are SQVTM and ANQGSEA. The V and J ends lost 8 bases and 1 base respectively, with 11 bases between them. The CDR3 is CSSQGRNTEAFF. The CDR3 DNA reads as TGCAGCTCCCAGGGGCGGAACACTGAAGCTTTCTTT.